This TCR beta chain originates from a study of beta chain features in type 1 diabetes. Study-wide background: Age and gender were similar between patients and healthy donors, as were cell yields.

The CDR3 has 16 residues. CDR1 is SGHNT, CDR2 YYREEE, per germline (reference sequence). V shed 4 bases, J shed 0 bases, and the junction held 5 bases outside the gene matches. One heparinised draw of blood, averaging about 116 mL, came from each donor. Investigators reverse transcribed all isolated RNA, so they sequenced expressed TCRB transcripts. Generated by immunoSEQ multiplex PCR, the TCRdb table keeps only in-frame clones and is missing some. The data contain roughly 230,000 clones, around 9.6% of them seen just once; the ten biggest clones take up under 0.045%. This chain links TRBV5-4 with TRBJ1-3, with TRBD1 matching 9 bases. The origin of this receptor is a woman younger than 30 in good health. Sample: naive CD4+ T cells from blood. The CDR3 protein is CASSTGQGHSGNTIYF. CDR3 in DNA: TGTGCCAGCAGCACAGGACAGGGGCACTCTGGAAACACCATATATTTT.